This T cell receptor beta chain appears in the sequencing data of a study of cytomegalovirus exposure and HLA in healthy donors. Only in-frame clones appear in the TCRdb table, and some are missing; sequencing was by immunoSEQ multiplex PCR. The table includes 30,000 to 40,000 clones, approximately 95% detected once. From germline, CDR1 is SGHRS and CDR2 YFSETQ. V dropped 3 bases and J dropped 3; count of bases not matched to a gene: 3. The CDR3 extends over 14 amino acids. The clonotype was recovered from a man aged 18 to 35 in good health and CMV-seronegative. The chain carries TRBV5-1 and TRBJ1-1; 9 bases map to TRBD1. Specimen: PBMCs. The CDR3 DNA reads TGCGCCAGCAGCTCACGACAGGGGGACACTGAAGCTTTCTTT. This encodes CASSSRQGDTEAFF.